This passage covers 21 T cell receptor beta chains from one sample sequenced in a study of draining lymph node invasion in breast cancer. Cells sorted as CD4+ CD45RA- CD25high were taken as memory regulatory T cells. TCRdb used MiXCR to reprocess the bulk RNA-seq reads, holding one entry per CDR3 protein. The sample lists about 2,700 distinct CDR3 sequences, 70% occurring once. What was sequenced was sorted memory Tregs from a lymph node. The receptors derive from a female donor with luminal breast cancer.

This chain links TRBV10-3 with TRBJ2-5; D is ambiguous. Looked up from germline, CDR1 is ENHRY and CDR2 is SYGVKD. This CDR3 region has 13 residues. V shed 8 bases and J shed 2 bases, with 12 bases lying between them. The CDR3 nucleotides read TGTGCCATCGGACGTACGGAGCAAGAGACCCAGTACTTC. This sequence encodes CAIGRTEQETQYF.

The chain is built from TRBV9 and TRBJ1-1; 9 bases align to TRBD1. This CDR3 region has 16 residues. Germline CDR1 is SGDLS and CDR2 is YYNGEE. With 4 bases clipped from V and 4 bases from J, the junction kept 11 bases outside the gene matches. The CDR3 DNA reads as TGTGCCAGCAGCCCTCAACAGGGGGCTTTGAGCACTGAAGCTTTCTTT. It is translated as CASSPQQGALSTEAFF.

The chain recombines TRBV6-1 with TRBJ2-6; TRBD1 agrees at 8 bases. J gave up 4 bases and V 6 bases, and 5 bases lay outside the gene matches. The length of the CDR3 is 15 residues. Germline V gene lookup returns CDR1 MNHNS and CDR2 SASEGT. CDR3 in DNA: TGTGCCAGCAGCCAGACAGGGGTGGGGGCCAACGTCCTGACTTTC. Protein sequence: CASSQTGVGANVLTF.

The chain has TRBV11-2 and TRBJ2-2, with no clear D. CDR1 is SGHAT and CDR2 is FQNNGV in the germline V gene. Trimming took 2 bases from V and 0 from J, leaving 10 bases between them. The length of the CDR3 is 16 residues. The CDR3 reads CASSLFGAANTGELFF. Here the CDR3 DNA reads TGTGCCAGCAGCTTATTCGGAGCCGCGAACACCGGGGAGCTGTTTTTT.

This chain joins TRBV9 and TRBJ2-2, with TRBD2 as a possible D gene (6 bases). The CDR3 runs to 15 residues. The V and J ends lost 3 bases and 3 bases respectively, with 12 bases between them. Germline V CDR1 and CDR2: SGDLS, YYNGEE. The CDR3 bases are TGTGCCAGCAGCGACTCCGGGGGTTACACCGGGGAGCTGTTTTTT. This gives the protein CASSDSGGYTGELFF.

CDR3 nucleotides: TGCGCCAGCAGCTTGGTGACCCGGGCTGAAGCTTTCTTT. Protein product: CASSLVTRAEAFF. The chain is built from TRBV5-1 and TRBJ1-1; D uncertain. Germline assignment: CDR1 SGHRS and CDR2 YFSETQ. The V end lost 0 bases, the J end lost 6 bases, and 9 bases lay between the germline ends. This CDR3 contains 13 residues.

This clonotype was recorded only once. Since a much larger clone is just one base distant, this may be a read error. The rearrangement joins TRBV3-1 to TRBJ1-2; D might be TRBD1 (6 bases). V was shortened by 6 bases and J by 7 bases, with 15 bases between the two germline ends. Germline V gives CDR1 LGHDT, CDR2 YNNKEL (reference sequence). There are 13 residues in the CDR3. CDR3 DNA sequence: TGTGCCAGCAGTACCTCCGGGGGCGGTGGCTACACCTTC. Protein sequence: CASSTSGGGGYTF.

The chain carries TRBV9 and TRBJ1-6; no firm D call. V lost 3 bases and J 8 bases, leaving 15 bases between the germline ends. The CDR3 sequence is 15 residues long. Germline V gene data show CDR1 as SGDLS and CDR2 as YYNGEE. The CDR3: CASSGGVLGDSPLHF. The CDR3 coding sequence is TGTGCCAGCAGCGGCGGGGTGTTGGGTGATTCACCCCTCCACTTT.

This chain links TRBV5-6 with TRBJ2-6, with a possible D match to TRBD1 (6 bases). Trimming took 4 bases from V and 3 from J, leaving 20 bases between them. Germline assignment: CDR1 SGHDT and CDR2 YYEEEE. There are 18 residues in the CDR3. CDR3 in DNA: TGTGCCAGCAGCACGACCGGGACACGGAAGAGTGGGGCCAACGTCCTGACTTTC. This codes for CASSTTGTRKSGANVLTF.

This clonotype was seen only a few times. The chain has TRBV27 and TRBJ2-1; D remains ambiguous. The germline V and J ends were trimmed by 6 bases and 6 bases, with 12 bases remaining between them. The CDR3 is 13 residues long. CDR1 and CDR2 from the germline V gene are MNHEY and SMNVEV (reference sequence). The CDR3 nucleotides are TGTGCCAGCAGGGGAAGAGTTGGCAATGAGCAGTTCTTC. Protein product: CASRGRVGNEQFF.

The count of this clonotype is one. The gene calls are TRBV7-9 and TRBJ1-3, with D unclear. The CDR3 length is 12 residues. Trimming pared 5 bases from V and 4 bases from J, leaving 6 bases between. CDR1 is SEHNR and CDR2 is FQNEAQ in the germline V gene (reference sequence). CDR3 nucleotide sequence: TGTGCCAGCAGCCAGGAGGGAAACACCATATATTTT. Protein: CASSQEGNTIYF.

The rearrangement links TRBV1 to TRBJ2-5. TRBV1 is a pseudogene. The CDR3 contains 15 residues. CDR3 amino acids: CTSSQEISNQETQYF. The CDR3 DNA reads as TGCACCAGCAGCCAAGAAATCAGTAACCAAGAGACCCAGTACTTC.

The V and J genes are TRBV15 and TRBJ1-3; D remains ambiguous. CDR1 and CDR2 (germline): LNHNV, YYDKDF (reference sequence). The CDR3 loop spans 14 amino acids. V was shortened by 3 bases and J by 9 bases, with 15 bases between the two germline ends. CDR3 sequence (DNA): TGTGCCACCAGCAGGGCTCATGGGGATACCACCATATATTTT. It specifies CATSRAHGDTTIYF.

On this clonotype itself: An end of the junction does not agree with germline; a read error may underlie this. The V call is TRBV28, the J call TRBJ2-7, with TRBD2 identical over 8 bases. The CDR3 is 14 amino acids. CDR1 is MDHEN, CDR2 SYDVKM, per germline. CDR3 nucleotide sequence: TGTGCCAGCAGTTTGATAGGAGCGGGAGACGGTTGGGACTTC. It specifies CASSLIGAGDGWDF. The whole variable domain, filled in from reference TRBV28 and TRBJ2-7, reads DVKVTQSSRYLVKRTGEKVFLECVQDMDHENMFWYRQDPGLGLRLIYFSYDVKMKEKGDIPEGYSVSREKKERFSLILESASTNQTSMYLCASSLIGAGDGWDFGPGTRLTVT.

The chain combines TRBV9 with TRBJ2-2; 10 nucleotides agree with TRBD1. The germline V gene has CDR1 SGDLS and CDR2 YYNGEE. The CDR3 is 21 amino acids. J was trimmed by 0 bases and V by 0 bases; bases with no gene match: 14. The CDR3 here is CASSVALGGQGRLPNTGELFF. CDR3 coding DNA: TGTGCCAGCAGCGTAGCCCTGGGGGGACAGGGGCGCCTTCCGAACACCGGGGAGCTGTTTTTT.

The CDR3 is CSASRDSSYEQYF. CDR3 DNA sequence: TGCAGTGCTTCCCGGGACAGCTCCTACGAGCAGTACTTC. The gene calls are TRBV20-1 and TRBJ2-7, with 7 positions matching TRBD1. Germline V gene lookup returns CDR1 DFQATT and CDR2 SNEGSKA (reference sequence). The CDR3 length is 13 residues. V lost 5 bases and J lost 0; bases outside the gene matches: 4.

The chain employs TRBV27 and TRBJ2-1, with 10 nucleotides matching TRBD2. In germline, CDR1 is MNHEY, CDR2 SMNVEV (reference sequence). The length of the CDR3 is 18 residues. With 5 bases clipped from V and 1 base from J, the junction kept 11 bases outside the gene matches. CDR3 loop: CASSPTSGYNPSYNEQFF. In DNA, the CDR3 is TGTGCCAGCAGTCCGACTAGCGGGTACAACCCATCCTACAATGAGCAGTTCTTC.

The rearrangement joins TRBV7-2 to TRBJ1-4; unclear D gene. This CDR3 has 11 residues. The germline CDR1 and CDR2 sequences are SGHTA and FQGNSA. Trimming took 4 bases from V and 8 from J, leaving 5 bases between them. CDR3 residues: CASSSGEKLFF. In nucleotides, the CDR3 is TGTGCCAGCAGCTCCGGAGAAAAACTGTTTTTT.

The chain is built from TRBV5-4 and TRBJ2-5, with D unclear. V was shortened by 0 bases and J by 0 bases, with 6 bases between the two germline ends. The CDR3 consists of 14 residues. Per the germline V gene, CDR1 is SGHNT and CDR2 is YYREEE (reference sequence). In DNA, the CDR3 is TGTGCCAGCAGCTTGGACACCTACCAAGAGACCCAGTACTTC. Protein: CASSLDTYQETQYF.

The CDR3 coding sequence is TGTGCCAGCAGTTTATCTTGGTCTGGGGCCAACGTCCTGACTTTC. Encoded protein: CASSLSWSGANVLTF. V and J are TRBV27 and TRBJ2-6; no definite D call. The CDR3 extends over 15 amino acids. Looked up from germline, CDR1 is MNHEY and CDR2 is SMNVEV (reference sequence). The V and J ends lost 0 bases and 1 base respectively, with 4 bases between them. The complete variable domain, with remaining parts taken from reference TRBV27 and TRBJ2-6, reads EAQVTQNPRYLITVTGKKLTVTCSQNMNHEYMSWYRQDPGLGLRQIYYSMNVEVTDKGDVPEGYKVSRKEKRNFPLILESPSPNQTSLYFCASSLSWSGANVLTFGAGSRLTVL.

CDR3: CASSPKGNTGELFF. The CDR3 DNA sequence: TGTGCCAGCAGCCCTAAGGGTAACACCGGGGAGCTGTTTTTT. The chain couples TRBV11-2 to TRBJ2-2; D not resolved. There are 14 residues in the CDR3. Germline CDR1 reads SGHAT; CDR2 reads FQNNGV. The V and J ends lost 5 bases and 2 bases respectively, with 9 bases between them.